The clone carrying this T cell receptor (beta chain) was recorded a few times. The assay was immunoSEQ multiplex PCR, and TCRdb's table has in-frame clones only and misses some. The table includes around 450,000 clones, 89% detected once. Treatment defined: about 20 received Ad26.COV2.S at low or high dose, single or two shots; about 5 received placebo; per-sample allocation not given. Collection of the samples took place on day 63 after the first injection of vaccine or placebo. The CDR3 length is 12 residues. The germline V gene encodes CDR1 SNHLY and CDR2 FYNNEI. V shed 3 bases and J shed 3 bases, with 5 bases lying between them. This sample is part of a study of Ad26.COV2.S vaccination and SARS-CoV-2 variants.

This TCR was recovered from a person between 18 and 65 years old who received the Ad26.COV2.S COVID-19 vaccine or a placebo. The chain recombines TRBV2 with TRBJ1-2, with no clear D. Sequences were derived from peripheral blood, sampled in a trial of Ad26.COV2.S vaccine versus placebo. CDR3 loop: CASSDFHYGYTF. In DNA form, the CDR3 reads TGTGCCAGCAGTGATTTCCACTATGGCTACACCTTC.